This TCR beta chain is from a study of T cell repertoires in cytomegalovirus infection. Study summary: Both recently identified HLA-C-restricted and well-studied HLA-B-restricted CMV epitopes were used in the study. Both a matching HLA type and CMV infection were indicated by public TCR beta signatures.

TCRdb reanalysed the reads using MiXCR and keeps one entry per CDR3 protein. This sample yields about 340,000 distinct CDR3 sequences, of which roughly 29% are seen a single time; 15% to 25% belongs to the top ten. Study conclusions and caveats: In two of eight donors, the top clonotype was HLA-C-restricted CMV-specific.

Germline CDR1 is SNHLY and CDR2 is FYNNEI. The CDR3 contains 10 residues. Trimming pared 8 bases from V and 10 bases from J, leaving 9 bases between. Regarding this clonotype: Its antigen is not known.

The chain uses TRBV2 and TRBJ2-1; a possible D gene is TRBD2 (6 bases). This sample comprised cultured PBMCs, obtained from culture after CMV antigen stimulation. The origin of this receptor is a human donor in good health (CMV status not recorded). Some clones in this sample may be carry-over from other donors' samples. CDR3 protein: CASPGLEQFF. The DNA of the CDR3 is TGTGCCAGCCCGGGACTCGAGCAGTTCTTC.